These T cell receptor beta chains were read from a single sample in a study of identical twins. TCRdb itself ran the 5' RACE reads through MiXCR, one entry per CDR3 protein. The sample holds fewer than 500,000 distinct CDR3 sequences; 14% are singletons and the top ten take about 0.94%. Separately, the same data were catalogued under a study of yellow fever vaccine responses in identical twins.

The material sequenced was CD4+ T cells sorted from blood. These receptors originate from a woman between 18 and 29 years old in good health. CDR3s include the opening cysteine and the closing phenylalanine or tryptophan. The D gene is left open where the match is weak. Size tells how often a clone was seen (once, few, many) or the class of an expanded clone, and some rows leave it out.

J,size,V,D,DNA,CDR3
TRBJ2-5,many,TRBV29-1,-,TGCAGCGTCGCCGGACAGCTCCAAGAGACCCAGTACTTC,CSVAGQLQETQYF
TRBJ2-3,few,TRBV5-1,-,TGCGCCAGCAGCTCAGAACTAGATACGCAGTATTTT,CASSSELDTQYF
TRBJ2-7,few,TRBV7-2,TRBD1,TGTGCCAGCAGCTCCTCGACAGGGGCCTACGAGCAGTACTTC,CASSSSTGAYEQYF
TRBJ1-2,-,TRBV29-1,-,TGCAGCGTTGAAATGGCCGCCGGCTATGGCTACACCTTC,CSVEMAAGYGYTF
TRBJ2-2,few,TRBV15,-,TGTGCCACCAGCAGAGTGGAGGGCCCGAACACCGGGGAGCTGTTTTTT,CATSRVEGPNTGELFF
TRBJ1-2,few,TRBV20-1,-,TGCAGTGCTAGTTCAGGGGTCTATGGCTACACCTTC,CSASSGVYGYTF
TRBJ2-7,-,TRBV12-3/TRBV12-4,TRBD1,TGTGCCAGCACTGAAACAGGGGGCAAGTCCTACGAGCAGTACTTC,CASTETGGKSYEQYF
TRBJ2-7,-,TRBV2,TRBD2,TGTGCCAGCAGTGGTCTCTTAGCGGGAGGGTACGAGCAGTACTTC,CASSGLLAGGYEQYF
TRBJ2-3,-,TRBV2,TRBD1,TGTGCCAGCAGTGAACGGGACAGGGCAGATACGCAGTATTTT,CASSERDRADTQYF
TRBJ2-7,-,TRBV30,-,TGTGCCTGGGGAACCTACGAGCAGTACTTC,CAWGTYEQYF
TRBJ2-1,-,TRBV2,TRBD2,TGTGCCAGCAGTAAAACCGGGACTAGCGGGACCAATGAGCAGTTCTTC,CASSKTGTSGTNEQFF
TRBJ2-1,-,TRBV10-3,TRBD2,TGTGCCATCAATTTTAGCGGGGGCAAAGGGGATGAGCAGTTCTTC,CAINFSGGKGDEQFF
TRBJ1-1,few,TRBV19,-,TGTGCCAGTAGCGCGACAGCGTTGAACACTGAAGCTTTCTTT,CASSATALNTEAFF
TRBJ2-1,-,TRBV11-2,TRBD2,TGTGCCAGCAGCTTAGGTCTACGCGGGGGGGCGCATGAGCAGTTCTTC,CASSLGLRGGAHEQFF
TRBJ2-3,few,TRBV7-2,-,TGTGCCAGCAGCTTAGGTCGGGGTTTCGGGCTTGCAGATACGCAGTATTTT,CASSLGRGFGLADTQYF
TRBJ2-7,many,TRBV5-5,TRBD1,TGTGCCAGCAGCTTTTGGGACAGGGGTTTCCACTTC,CASSFWDRGFHF
TRBJ2-7,-,TRBV4-1,-,TGCGCCAGCAGCTCTCGGGGTTTGGGTTCCCCCTACGAGCAGTACTTC,CASSSRGLGSPYEQYF
TRBJ2-5,few,TRBV5-1,-,TGCGCCAGCAGCTTGGGGGGTTCGACAGGACAGACCCAGTACTTC,CASSLGGSTGQTQYF
TRBJ2-7,few,TRBV12-3/TRBV12-4,-,TGTGCCAGCAGTTTAAGGGGACGGGTCATGGTGCCCTACGAGCAGTACTTC,CASSLRGRVMVPYEQYF
TRBJ2-5,-,TRBV20-1,-,TGCAGTGCAAAGCGGCGGGCAACCCAAGAGACCCAGTACTTC,CSAKRRATQETQYF
TRBJ2-1,few,TRBV14,-,TGTGCCAGCAGCTCGATAGTGACTTGGACCAATGAGCAGTTCTTC,CASSSIVTWTNEQFF
TRBJ2-5,-,TRBV6-2/TRBV6-3,TRBD1,TGTGCCAGCGGAACTCACAGGGGCTTCGGGGAGACCCAGTACTTC,CASGTHRGFGETQYF
TRBJ2-4,few,TRBV29-1,TRBD1,TGCAGCGTGGGGGACAGGACCAAAAACATTCAGTACTTC,CSVGDRTKNIQYF
TRBJ2-1,few,TRBV3-1,TRBD2,TGTGCCAGCAGCCAAGGGGCTAGCGGGGGGATCAATGAGCAGTTCTTC,CASSQGASGGINEQFF
TRBJ2-1,few,TRBV6-2/TRBV6-3,-,TGTGCCAGCAGTTACCGGGCAGATAGCTCCTACAATGAGCAGTTCTTC,CASSYRADSSYNEQFF
TRBJ1-2,-,TRBV10-3,TRBD1,TGTGCCATCACTCCGACAGGGAACTATGGCTACACCTTC,CAITPTGNYGYTF
TRBJ2-1,-,TRBV20-1,TRBD2,TGCAGTGCTACCCCCCTAGCGGGGGGCAACAATGAGCAGTTCTTC,CSATPLAGGNNEQFF
TRBJ2-3,few,TRBV20-1,-,TGCAGTGCTGCCGATCGCGCTACGGATAGCACAGATACGCAGTATTTT,CSAADRATDSTDTQYF
TRBJ2-7,few,TRBV6-5,-,TGTGCCAGCAGTTACAGTGTCCAGGGGCCTTCCTACGAGCAGTACTTC,CASSYSVQGPSYEQYF
TRBJ2-1,-,TRBV6-2/TRBV6-3,-,TGTGCCAGCAGCCCCGCCGGTAGTGGGTGGATGGCGGGTGTGGGCAATGAGCAGTTCTTC,CASSPAGSGWMAGVGNEQFF
TRBJ2-7,few,TRBV19,TRBD1,TGTGCCAGTAGTACCCCCGGGACAGGGACCCACGAGCAGTACTTC,CASSTPGTGTHEQYF
TRBJ1-2,many,TRBV12-3/TRBV12-4,-,TGTGCCAGCAGTCCAAATATGGGGGCCGACTATGGCTACACCTTC,CASSPNMGADYGYTF
TRBJ2-3,-,TRBV20-1,-,TGCAGTGCTAGCGTGGTAACTCCTAGCACAGATACGCAGTATTTT,CSASVVTPSTDTQYF
TRBJ2-4,-,TRBV5-1,-,TGCGCCAGCAGCTTGGATGCAGGACCAGGGAACATTCAGTACTTC,CASSLDAGPGNIQYF
TRBJ1-1,few,TRBV5-1,-,TGCGCCAGCAGCCCGGTGGGCGGGGTGAACACTGAAGCTTTCTTT,CASSPVGGVNTEAFF
TRBJ2-1,many,TRBV6-2/TRBV6-3,TRBD2,TGTGCCAGCACCCTCGGGACTAGCACCTACAATGAGCAGTTCTTC,CASTLGTSTYNEQFF
TRBJ2-3,-,TRBV3-1,-,TGTGCCAGCAGCCAAGATTGGCGGGCTGATACGCAGTATTTT,CASSQDWRADTQYF
TRBJ2-5,many,TRBV2,-,TGTGCCAGCAGCGTCCAAGAGACCCAGTACTTC,CASSVQETQYF
TRBJ2-7,few,TRBV19,TRBD1,TGTGCCAGTAGTACGGGACAGGGAATTCAACACGAGCAGTACTTC,CASSTGQGIQHEQYF
TRBJ2-7,few,TRBV20-1,-,TGCAGTGTGTCATTTGTGGTAGGAGGGAGGGAGCAGTACTTC,CSVSFVVGGREQYF
TRBJ2-2,many,TRBV4-3,TRBD1,TGCGCCAGCAGCCAAGAGGACAGGGGGGTCGACGGGGAGCTGTTTTTT,CASSQEDRGVDGELFF
TRBJ1-6,many,TRBV5-1,-,TGCGCCAGCAGCTTGGGACAAGATAATTCACCCCTCCACTTT,CASSLGQDNSPLHF
TRBJ2-7,many,TRBV5-1,TRBD1,TGCGCCAGCAGCTCCGAGACAGGGTCTCTGAACGAGCAGTACTTC,CASSSETGSLNEQYF
TRBJ1-2,-,TRBV12-3/TRBV12-4,-,TGTGCCAGCAGGACCGACAGAGCTGGCTACACCTTC,CASRTDRAGYTF
TRBJ2-3,few,TRBV2,TRBD1,TGTGCCAGCAGTGCCCGAAGGACAGGTGCCACAGATACGCAGTATTTT,CASSARRTGATDTQYF
TRBJ2-6,few,TRBV20-1,TRBD2,TGCAGTGCTAGTAGGGGAGGGGTTACTGCGGCCAACGTCCTGACTTTC,CSASRGGVTAANVLTF
TRBJ2-7,-,TRBV7-2,TRBD2,TGTGCCAGCAGTCCCCGACGAGGACTAGCGATAACCTACGAGCAGTACTTC,CASSPRRGLAITYEQYF
TRBJ2-3,few,TRBV7-3,-,TGTGCCAGCAGCTCCGATAGTGGTACGCAGTATTTT,CASSSDSGTQYF
TRBJ2-7,few,TRBV7-8,TRBD1,TGTGCCAGCAGCTTAGGTGTCGAGACAGGGGGCTGGGAGCAGTACTTC,CASSLGVETGGWEQYF
TRBJ2-6,few,TRBV20-1,TRBD1,TGCAGTGCTAGAGAAGGGACAGGAGGGGCCAACGTCCTGACTTTC,CSAREGTGGANVLTF
TRBJ2-1,few,TRBV7-2,-,TGTGCCAGCAGCTTTGGTTTTGTGAATGAGCAGTTCTTC,CASSFGFVNEQFF
TRBJ2-7,-,TRBV13,-,TGTGCCAGCAGCTTTCGGACAGCGGCCTACGAGCAGTACTTC,CASSFRTAAYEQYF